Listed here are 12 T cell receptor beta chains from one sample, sequenced in a study of shared clonotypes between healthy human individuals. Method: immunoSEQ multiplex PCR; TCRdb's copy keeps in-frame clones and lacks some. The repertoire holds millions of clones, with 93% as singletons. CD45RO-negative, CCR7-positively selected cells formed the naive CD8 fraction, excluding terminally differentiated effector memory CD45RA+ cells. Sequenced sample: naive CD8+ T cells from PBMCs. Every receptor here comes from a man between 18 and 35 years old in good health. Some clones in this sample may be carry-over from other donors' samples.

The V gene is TRBV27, the J gene TRBJ2-2, with D perhaps TRBD2 (5 bases). Germline assignment: CDR1 MNHEY and CDR2 SMNVEV (reference sequence). The CDR3 contains 15 residues. Trimming left V 5 bases short and J 6 bases short, with 16 bases between. CDR3 coding DNA: TGTGCCAGCAGTAAAAACTCGGCTAGCCCCGGGGAGCTGTTTTTT. Protein product: CASSKNSASPGELFF.

The chain couples TRBV27 to TRBJ2-1; D is undetermined. Trimming shortened V by 7 bases and J by 1 base, and 17 bases separated the two germline ends. CDR3 size: 16 residues. Germline V gives CDR1 MNHEY, CDR2 SMNVEV (reference sequence). The CDR3: CASNSEKVGSYNEQFF. CDR3 sequence (DNA): TGTGCCAGCAATAGTGAGAAGGTAGGGTCCTACAATGAGCAGTTCTTC.

This chain joins TRBV15 and TRBJ2-4; 7 bases agree with TRBD1. This CDR3 is built from 15 residues. V trimming: 1 base; J trimming: 1 base; junction bases outside the gene matches: 1. Germline values: CDR1 LNHNV, CDR2 YYDKDF (reference sequence). The DNA for the CDR3 is TGTGCCACCAGCAGAGGCAGGGGGGCCAAAAACATTCAGTACTTC. It encodes CATSRGRGAKNIQYF.

J is TRBJ2-7 and V is TRBV28; a weak D match, TRBD2 (5 bases). This CDR3 spans 14 amino acids. V dropped 1 base and J dropped 3 bases, with 10 bases sitting between them. Germline assignment: CDR1 MDHEN and CDR2 SYDVKM. CDR3 region: CASSLSDEGYEQYF. In DNA, the CDR3 is TGTGCCAGCAGTTTATCCGACGAGGGCTACGAGCAGTACTTC.

V and J are TRBV28 and TRBJ2-7; D may match TRBD1 or TRBD2 (5 bases each). This CDR3 comprises 15 residues. Between the trimmed V and J ends, which lost 3 bases and 3 bases, there was a span of 15 bases. Germline V lookup: CDR1 MDHEN, CDR2 SYDVKM. The CDR3 sequence: CASSFPQGEGYEQYF. The CDR3, as DNA: TGTGCCAGCAGTTTCCCCCAGGGAGAAGGCTACGAGCAGTACTTC.

In its sample, this clone was seen a few times. The chain links TRBV9 to TRBJ2-2; perhaps D is TRBD1 or TRBD2 (5 bases each). From germline, CDR1 is SGDLS and CDR2 YYNGEE. The CDR3 is 14 amino acids. Trimming left V 2 bases short and J 4 bases short, with 9 bases between. CDR3 in DNA: TGTGCCAGCAGCGTTAAGGGGAGCACCGGGGAGCTGTTTTTT. Translated: CASSVKGSTGELFF.

The chain is built from TRBV27 and TRBJ1-4, with D hard to call. The CDR3 has 13 residues. In germline, CDR1 is MNHEY, CDR2 SMNVEV (reference sequence). V lost 2 bases and J lost 5, with 6 bases in between. The CDR3 here is CASSLTVNEKLFF. The CDR3 nucleotides are TGTGCCAGCAGTTTAACTGTGAATGAAAAACTGTTTTTT.

The V call is TRBV27, the J call TRBJ2-5, with 8 bases lining up with TRBD1. Per germline, CDR1 MNHEY and CDR2 SMNVEV (reference sequence). CDR3 size: 15 residues. V dropped 5 bases and J dropped 6; count of bases not matched to a gene: 11. The CDR3 spells CASSPGQGADQTQYF. The DNA for the CDR3 is TGTGCCAGCAGTCCTGGGCAGGGGGCCGATCAGACCCAGTACTTC.

This chain connects TRBV7-2 to TRBJ2-3; D gene ambiguous. Trimming removed 5 bases from V and 6 bases from J, with 18 bases in between. Germline V lookup: CDR1 SGHTA, CDR2 FQGNSA. This CDR3 has 15 amino acids. CDR3 nucleotide sequence: TGTGCCAGCAGCGCCAAGCGCCGAGCGACGGATACGCAGTATTTT. It specifies CASSAKRRATDTQYF.

The chain combines TRBV7-9 with TRBJ1-2; the match to TRBD1 covers 7 bases. The CDR3 is made up of 12 amino acids. Germline lookup yields CDR1 SEHNR and CDR2 FQNEAQ (reference sequence). V was clipped by 7 bases and J by 6 bases; unmatched bases: 5. CDR3 sequence (DNA): TGTGCCAGCACCGCAGGGGGGGATGGCTACACCTTC. Its protein is CASTAGGDGYTF. The full variable domain, rest sourced from reference TRBV7-9 and TRBJ1-2, is DTGVSQNPRHKITKRGQNVTFRCDPISEHNRLYWYRQTLGQGPEFLTYFQNEAQLEKSRLLSDRFSAERPKGSFSTLEIQRTEQGDSAMYLCASTAGGDGYTFGSGTRLTVV.

V gene TRBV7-9 combines with J gene TRBJ2-7; no firm D call. Germline V gives CDR1 SEHNR, CDR2 FQNEAQ (reference sequence). V gave up 3 bases and J gave up 7 bases, with 10 bases separating them. The CDR3 extends over 12 amino acids. CDR3 DNA sequence: TGTGCCAGCAGCTTGGGCCCTATGGAGCAGTACTTC. Amino acid sequence: CASSLGPMEQYF. The variable domain in full, with the rest retrieved from reference TRBV7-9 and TRBJ2-7, is DTGVSQNPRHKITKRGQNVTFRCDPISEHNRLYWYRQTLGQGPEFLTYFQNEAQLEKSRLLSDRFSAERPKGSFSTLEIQRTEQGDSAMYLCASSLGPMEQYFGPGTRLTVT.

The chain carries TRBV7-7 and TRBJ2-1; unclear D gene. CDR1 is SSHAT and CDR2 is FNYEAQ in the germline V gene (reference sequence). CDR3 length equals 15 residues. Deletions cut 0 bases from V and 4 bases from J, with 10 bases between. CDR3 in amino acids: CASSLALGLYNEQFF. Here the CDR3 DNA reads TGTGCCAGCAGCTTAGCTCTTGGCCTTTACAATGAGCAGTTCTTC.